This TCR beta chain was identified during a study of blood T cells in healthy people across ages. Then a second PCR, running about 7 to 11 cycles, was carried out with a sample-barcoded 5' primer and a J-beta primer mix. TCRdb reprocessed the 5' RACE reads with MiXCR, giving one entry per CDR3 protein. This table has roughly 2 million distinct CDR3 sequences, less than 50% appearing once. Germline CDR1 MNHEY, CDR2 SVGAGI. Trimming removed 0 bases from V and 6 bases from J, with 21 bases in between. The CDR3 runs to 18 residues. Sequencing was done on a sample of blood. This sequence joins TRBV6-5 and TRBJ1-5; maybe TRBD1 (5 bases). This sequence was found in a woman in her thirties or forties in good health. CDR3 region: CASSYSISDGGYGQPQHF. CDR3 coding DNA: TGTGCCAGCAGTTACTCGATTTCGGACGGGGGATATGGTCAGCCCCAGCATTTT.